These 4 T cell receptor beta chains originate from one sample sequenced in a study of cytotoxic CD8 clonotypes in ibrutinib-treated CLL. The assay was immunoSEQ multiplex PCR, and TCRdb's table has in-frame clones only and misses some. This sample yields about 140,000 clones, of which approximately 80% are seen a single time; 25% to 30% belongs to the top ten. This sample comprised PBMCs, obtained after 12 months of ibrutinib treatment. The source is a human donor with chronic lymphocytic leukemia.

The chain is built from TRBV9 and TRBJ2-5, with unresolved D. Germline loops: CDR1 SGDLS, CDR2 YYNGEE. The CDR3 has 13 residues. V dropped 5 bases and J dropped 5 bases, with 13 bases sitting between them. The CDR3 is CASSPSPWETQYF. DNA of the CDR3: TGTGCCAGCAGTCCAAGCCCCTGGGAGACCCAGTACTTC.

This rearrangement joins TRBV5-4 to TRBJ1-2; D may be TRBD1 (6 bases). Germline CDR1 is SGHNT and CDR2 is YYREEE (reference sequence). This CDR3 spans 13 amino acids. Trimming pared 7 bases from V and 5 bases from J, leaving 15 bases between. Here the CDR3 reads CASRSQGWYGYTF. The CDR3 DNA reads as TGTGCCAGCCGGTCCCAGGGGTGGTATGGCTACACCTTC.

The V call is TRBV27, the J call TRBJ2-1; tentatively, D is TRBD2 (6 bases). Trimming took 5 bases from V and 0 from J, leaving 17 bases between them. The CDR3 has 17 amino acids. Germline CDR1 reads MNHEY; CDR2 reads SMNVEV (reference sequence). The CDR3 region has the DNA TGTGCCAGCAGTACCACGACCGGGAGCGGCTCCTACAATGAGCAGTTCTTC. Its protein product is CASSTTTGSGSYNEQFF.

The rearrangement links TRBV7-3 to TRBJ2-1, with TRBD2 matching 11 bases. J lost 1 base, V lost 5 bases, and 7 bases had no gene match. Germline lookup yields CDR1 SGHTA and CDR2 FQGTGA. The CDR3 sequence is 17 residues long. In nucleotides, the CDR3 is TGTGCCAGCAGCGAAGGTAGCGGGAGGGGATCCTACAATGAGCAGTTCTTC. It is translated as CASSEGSGRGSYNEQFF.